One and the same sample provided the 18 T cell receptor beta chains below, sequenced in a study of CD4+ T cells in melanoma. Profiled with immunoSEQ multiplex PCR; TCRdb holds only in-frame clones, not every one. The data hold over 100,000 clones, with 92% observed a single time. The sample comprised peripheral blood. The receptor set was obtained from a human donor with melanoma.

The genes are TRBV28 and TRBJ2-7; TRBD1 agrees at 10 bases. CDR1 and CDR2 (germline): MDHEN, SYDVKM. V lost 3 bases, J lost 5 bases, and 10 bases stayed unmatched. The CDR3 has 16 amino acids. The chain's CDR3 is CASSFPRQGARDEQYF. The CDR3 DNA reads TGTGCCAGCAGTTTCCCCCGACAGGGGGCCAGGGACGAGCAGTACTTC.

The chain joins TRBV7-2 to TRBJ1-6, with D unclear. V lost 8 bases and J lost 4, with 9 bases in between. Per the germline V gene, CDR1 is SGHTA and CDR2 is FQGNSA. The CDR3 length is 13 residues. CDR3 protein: CASLRDYNSPLHF. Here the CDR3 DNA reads TGTGCCAGCTTAAGGGATTATAATTCACCCCTCCACTTT.

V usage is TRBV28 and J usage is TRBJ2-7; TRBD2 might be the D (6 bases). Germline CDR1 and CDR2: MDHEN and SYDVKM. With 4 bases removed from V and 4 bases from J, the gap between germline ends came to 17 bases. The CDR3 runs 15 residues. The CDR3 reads CASSSRDSPPYEQYF. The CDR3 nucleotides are TGTGCCAGCAGTTCCCGGGACTCTCCTCCTTACGAGCAGTACTTC. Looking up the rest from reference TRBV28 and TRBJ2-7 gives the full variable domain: DVKVTQSSRYLVKRTGEKVFLECVQDMDHENMFWYRQDPGLGLRLIYFSYDVKMKEKGDIPEGYSVSREKKERFSLILESASTNQTSMYLCASSSRDSPPYEQYFGPGTRLTVT.

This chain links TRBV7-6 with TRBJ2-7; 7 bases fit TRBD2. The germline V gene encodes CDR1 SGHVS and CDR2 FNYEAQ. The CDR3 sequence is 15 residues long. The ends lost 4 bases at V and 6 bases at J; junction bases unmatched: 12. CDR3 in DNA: TGTGCCAGCAGCTCTCCGGAGCAGGGAGGGAGCGAGCAGTACTTC. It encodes CASSSPEQGGSEQYF.

The CDR3 reads CASSIGQGADTQYF. CDR3 sequence (DNA): TGCGCCAGCAGCATAGGACAGGGAGCAGATACGCAGTATTTT. This chain uses TRBV5-1 with TRBJ2-3, with 8 nucleotides matching TRBD1. Trimming at V came to 4 bases and at J to 4 bases, leaving 5 bases not matched to a gene. Germline assignment: CDR1 SGHRS and CDR2 YFSETQ. The CDR3 covers 14 residues.

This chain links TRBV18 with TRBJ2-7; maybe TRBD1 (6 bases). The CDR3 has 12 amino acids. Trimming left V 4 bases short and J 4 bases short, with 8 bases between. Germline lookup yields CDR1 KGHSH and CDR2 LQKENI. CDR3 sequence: CASSRTGYEQYF. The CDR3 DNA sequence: TGTGCCAGCTCACGTACAGGGTACGAGCAGTACTTC. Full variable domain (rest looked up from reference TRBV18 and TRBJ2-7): NAGVMQNPRHLVRRRGQEARLRCSPMKGHSHVYWYRQLPEEGLKFMVYLQKENIIDESGMPKERFSAEFPKEGPSILRIQQVVRGDSAAYFCASSRTGYEQYFGPGTRLTVT.

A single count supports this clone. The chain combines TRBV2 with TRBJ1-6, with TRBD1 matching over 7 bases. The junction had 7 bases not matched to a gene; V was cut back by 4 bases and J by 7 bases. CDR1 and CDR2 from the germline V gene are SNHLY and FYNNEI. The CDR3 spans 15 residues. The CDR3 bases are TGTGCCAGCAGTGCCTCTCTACAGGGGAATTCACCCCTCCACTTT. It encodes CASSASLQGNSPLHF. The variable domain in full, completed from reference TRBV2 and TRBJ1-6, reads EPEVTQTPSHQVTQMGQEVILRCVPISNHLYFYWYRQILGQKVEFLVSFYNNEISEKSEIFDDQFSVERPDGSNFTLKIRSTKLEDSAMYFCASSASLQGNSPLHFGNGTRLTVT.

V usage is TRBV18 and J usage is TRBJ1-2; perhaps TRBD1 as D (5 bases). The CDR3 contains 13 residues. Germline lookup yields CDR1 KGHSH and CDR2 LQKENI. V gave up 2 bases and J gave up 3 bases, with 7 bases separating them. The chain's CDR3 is CASSPDRDYGYTF. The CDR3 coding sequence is TGTGCCAGCTCACCAGACAGAGACTATGGCTACACCTTC.

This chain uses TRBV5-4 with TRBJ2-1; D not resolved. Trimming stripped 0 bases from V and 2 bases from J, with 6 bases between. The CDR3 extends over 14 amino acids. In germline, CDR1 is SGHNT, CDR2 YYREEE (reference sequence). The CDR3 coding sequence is TGTGCCAGCAGCTTGGCTCTTCCCTACAATGAGCAGTTCTTC. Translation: CASSLALPYNEQFF. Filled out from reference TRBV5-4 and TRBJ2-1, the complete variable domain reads ETGVTQSPTHLIKTRGQQVTLRCSSQSGHNTVSWYQQALGQGPQFIFQYYREEENGRGNFPPRFSGLQFPNYSSELNVNALELDDSALYLCASSLALPYNEQFFGPGTRLTVL.

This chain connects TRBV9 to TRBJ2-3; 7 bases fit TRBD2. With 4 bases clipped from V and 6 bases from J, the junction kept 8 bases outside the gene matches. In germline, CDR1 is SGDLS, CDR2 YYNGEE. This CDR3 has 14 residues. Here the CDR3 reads CASSPGGGPDTQYF. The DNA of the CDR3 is TGTGCCAGCAGCCCGGGGGGTGGACCCGATACGCAGTATTTT.

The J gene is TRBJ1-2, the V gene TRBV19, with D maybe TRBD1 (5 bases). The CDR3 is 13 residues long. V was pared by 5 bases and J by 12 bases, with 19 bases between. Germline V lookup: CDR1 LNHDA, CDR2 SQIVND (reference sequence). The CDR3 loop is CASSPLGRGAHTF. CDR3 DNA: TGTGCCAGTAGTCCCCTCGGACGAGGGGCCCACACCTTC.

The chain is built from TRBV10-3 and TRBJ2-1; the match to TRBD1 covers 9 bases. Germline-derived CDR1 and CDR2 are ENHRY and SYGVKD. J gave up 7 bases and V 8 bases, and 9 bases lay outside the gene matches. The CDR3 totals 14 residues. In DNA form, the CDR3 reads TGTGCCATCGTGGGGGACAGGGAATTGAATGAGCAGTTCTTC. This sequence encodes CAIVGDRELNEQFF.

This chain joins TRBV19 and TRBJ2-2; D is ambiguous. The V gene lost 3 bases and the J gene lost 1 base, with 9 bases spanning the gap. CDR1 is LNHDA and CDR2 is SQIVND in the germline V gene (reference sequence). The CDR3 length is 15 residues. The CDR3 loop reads CASSIIRENTGELFF. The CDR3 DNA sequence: TGTGCCAGTAGTATTATAAGGGAGAACACCGGGGAGCTGTTTTTT.

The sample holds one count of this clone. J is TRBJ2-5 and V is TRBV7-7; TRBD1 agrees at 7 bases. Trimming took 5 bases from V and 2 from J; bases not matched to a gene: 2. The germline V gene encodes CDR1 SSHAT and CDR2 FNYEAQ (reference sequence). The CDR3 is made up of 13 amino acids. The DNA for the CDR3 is TGTGCCAGCAGCAAGGGACAGCAAGAGACCCAGTACTTC. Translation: CASSKGQQETQYF.

The CDR3 loop reads CASSPSTSGGTDTQYF. The CDR3 DNA reads as TGTGCCAGTAGTCCTTCGACTAGCGGGGGTACAGATACGCAGTATTTT. The chain carries TRBV19 and TRBJ2-3; 12 nucleotides agree with TRBD2. Germline V CDR1 and CDR2: LNHDA, SQIVND (reference sequence). Trimming removed 5 bases from V and 3 bases from J; junction bases left unmatched: 6. CDR3 length equals 16 residues.

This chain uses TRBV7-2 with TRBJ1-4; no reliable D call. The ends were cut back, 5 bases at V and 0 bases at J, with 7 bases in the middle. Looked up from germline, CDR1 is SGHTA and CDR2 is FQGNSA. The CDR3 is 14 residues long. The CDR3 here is CASSRSTTNEKLFF. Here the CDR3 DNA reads TGTGCCAGCAGCAGATCCACAACTAATGAAAAACTGTTTTTT.

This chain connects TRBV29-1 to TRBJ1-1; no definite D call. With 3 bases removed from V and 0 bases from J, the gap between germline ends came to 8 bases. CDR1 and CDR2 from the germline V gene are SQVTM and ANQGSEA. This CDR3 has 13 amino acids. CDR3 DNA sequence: TGCAGCGTTGATGGGTTTTTGAACACTGAAGCTTTCTTT. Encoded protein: CSVDGFLNTEAFF.

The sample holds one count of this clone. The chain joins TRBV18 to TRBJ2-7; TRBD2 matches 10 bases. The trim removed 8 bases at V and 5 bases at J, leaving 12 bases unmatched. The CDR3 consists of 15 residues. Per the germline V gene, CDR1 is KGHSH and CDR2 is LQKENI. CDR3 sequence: CASGREAGGRNEQYF. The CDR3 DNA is TGTGCCAGCGGACGAGAAGCGGGGGGGCGGAACGAGCAGTACTTC.